This T cell receptor beta chain appears in the sequencing data of a study of cytomegalovirus exposure and HLA in healthy donors. As for the study in general: There were around 100 million unique TCR beta sequences, drawn from 180 million or so T cells, in an earlier analysis. HLA-typed donors were the source of 90 million or so unique TCRs, which an early data release held.

In the case of this clone: What it binds is unknown.

The V gene end was trimmed by 6 bases and the J gene end by 4 bases; junction bases not matched to a gene: 6. The CDR3 runs 15 residues. CDR1 is LGHNT, CDR2 FRNRAP, per germline. The PCR had 60 Vbeta and 13 Jbeta primers. Clones were read by immunoSEQ multiplex PCR, and TCRdb kept only the in-frame ones, dropping some. The data show some 180,000 clones, nearly 80% seen once. Overall study findings and caveats: An analysis done earlier found most TCR beta V segments productive about 87% or about 30% of the time.

The genes are TRBV12-5 and TRBJ1-4; 9 bases are a match to TRBD1. The sequenced material came from PBMCs. This receptor was taken from a female donor in good health and CMV-seronegative. CDR3 protein: CASGPGTGSNEKLFF. The CDR3 nucleotides are TGTGCTAGTGGCCCTGGGACAGGGAGTAATGAAAAACTGTTTTTT.